This T cell receptor beta chain was observed in a study of human T cells and chemical hapten exposure. The V end lost 3 bases, the J end lost 3 bases, and 11 bases lay between the germline ends. This CDR3 has 13 residues. From germline, CDR1 is DFQATT and CDR2 SNEGSKA (reference sequence). The time point denotes: patch test 2, 6 weeks after DPC sensitization. Specified treatment: therapeutic diphenylcyclopropenone sensitization with weekly scalp DPC. MiXCR was run by TCRdb on the RACE reads, yielding one entry per CDR3 protein. The sample records 350,000 to 400,000 distinct CDR3 sequences, around 6% being singletons.

The sample here was whole blood, taken in connection with sensitization to the hapten diphenylcyclopropenone (DPC). The TCR was taken from a woman aged 18-29 years with alopecia areata. Some clones in this sample may be carry-over from other donors' samples. The chain has TRBV20-1 and TRBJ1-1; TRBD1 might be the D (5 bases). CDR3 loop: CSASRGWDTEAFF. For the CDR3, the DNA is TGCAGTGCTAGTAGGGGTTGGGACACTGAAGCTTTCTTT.